The rows below give T cell receptor beta chains drawn from one sample of a study of beta chain features in type 1 diabetes. Data came from immunoSEQ multiplex PCR; TCRdb stores just in-frame clones and leaves some out. The sample has under 800,000 clones, around 15% seen once. Sequenced input: naive CD4+ T cells from blood. Receptors were obtained from a man aged 18 to 29 in good health. Both conserved end residues are part of each CDR3. Size tells how often a clone was seen (once, few, many) or the class of an expanded clone, and some rows leave it out.

J: TRBJ2-7; V: TRBV7-2; size: few; CDR3: CASSSGRYAYEQYF
J: TRBJ1-2; V: TRBV5-1; size: few; CDR3: CASSSPRGKDYGYTF
J: TRBJ2-7; V: TRBV5-4; size: few; CDR3: CASSFPGAYEQYF
J: TRBJ1-4; V: TRBV13; size: few; CDR3: CASRRAFGTLSATNEKLFF
J: TRBJ2-7; V: TRBV4-1; size: -; CDR3: CASSQPQQGRYEQYF
J: TRBJ1-2; V: TRBV9; size: few; CDR3: CASSVAKGGYTF
J: TRBJ2-5; V: TRBV27; size: few; CDR3: CASSPVAGRMGETQYF
J: TRBJ2-5; V: TRBV1; size: -; CDR3: CTLLLAGAKETQYF
J: TRBJ2-7; V: TRBV28; size: few; CDR3: CASRSGSEAYEQYF
J: TRBJ1-2; V: TRBV2; size: -; CDR3: CASSEARTEYGYTF
J: TRBJ2-7; V: TRBV28; size: -; CDR3: CASSLYATGEQYF
J: TRBJ2-7; V: TRBV5-1; size: few; CDR3: CASSLELGKSYEQYF
J: TRBJ2-7; V: TRBV11-2; size: -; CDR3: CASSNGTSWSYEQYF
J: TRBJ1-1; V: TRBV6-5; size: few; CDR3: CASSYPGQRTEAFF
J: TRBJ1-1; V: TRBV6-5; size: few; CDR3: CASSYLMNTEAFF
J: TRBJ2-2; V: TRBV29-1; size: -; CDR3: CSAQEAGGSTGELFF
J: TRBJ2-2; V: TRBV12-5; size: few; CDR3: CASGLSGRASGELFF
J: TRBJ2-7; V: TRBV7-2; size: few; CDR3: CASSRTGRDEQYF
J: TRBJ1-5; V: TRBV28; size: -; CDR3: CASSPAGSPNQPQHF
J: TRBJ2-2; V: TRBV19; size: few; CDR3: CASTNLPGQGSGELFF
J: TRBJ1-2; V: TRBV28; size: few; CDR3: CASSAGLGLIYGYTF
J: TRBJ2-1; V: TRBV5-1; size: -; CDR3: CASSSRVAGAGHEQFF
J: TRBJ1-2; V: TRBV25-1; size: -; CDR3: CASSELRSGSNYGYTF
J: TRBJ2-5; V: TRBV7-2; size: once; CDR3: CASSPSGREETQYF
J: TRBJ2-1; V: TRBV6-1; size: -; CDR3: CASNSGPYYNEQFF
J: TRBJ1-6; V: TRBV19; size: -; CDR3: CASGKGNSPLHF
J: TRBJ2-3; V: TRBV4-1; size: few; CDR3: CASSQPQGITDTQYF
J: TRBJ2-5; V: TRBV5-4; size: few; CDR3: CASSLAPWGRETQYF
J: TRBJ2-7; V: TRBV6-1; size: -; CDR3: CASSASGTGKDEQYF
J: TRBJ1-5; V: TRBV4-2; size: -; CDR3: CASSQDQGFRQPQHF
J: TRBJ2-1; V: TRBV7-2; size: -; CDR3: CASSATLAGGRNEQFF
J: TRBJ2-7; V: TRBV9; size: -; CDR3: CASSVRGQGKDEQYF
J: TRBJ1-6; V: TRBV7-6; size: -; CDR3: CASSSEKGFYNSPLHF
J: TRBJ2-6; V: TRBV9; size: -; CDR3: CASSRPGANVLTF
J: TRBJ1-1; V: TRBV18; size: -; CDR3: CASSPPTRTEAFF
J: TRBJ1-2; V: TRBV7-8; size: -; CDR3: CASSDIRGRVYGYTF
J: TRBJ1-5; V: TRBV28; size: few; CDR3: CASILTEGNQPQHF
J: TRBJ2-3; V: TRBV25-1; size: few; CDR3: CASSGGGASPRTDTQYF
J: TRBJ1-2; V: TRBV27; size: -; CDR3: CASSSPSQLNYGYTF
J: TRBJ1-1; V: TRBV28; size: -; CDR3: CASRPDRLNTEAFF
J: -; V: TRBV13; size: -; CDR3: CASSARKGSYEQYF
J: TRBJ2-5; V: TRBV5-6; size: few; CDR3: CASSLVDLQETQYF
J: TRBJ1-5; V: TRBV4-3; size: once; CDR3: CASSQEPDLGPQHF
J: TRBJ2-1; V: TRBV7-2; size: -; CDR3: CASSLIRGDEQFF
J: TRBJ2-5; V: TRBV7-8; size: few; CDR3: CASSLPGDLRTQYF
J: TRBJ1-6; V: TRBV4-3; size: -; CDR3: CASSQGQGRPNSPLHF
J: TRBJ2-1; V: TRBV6-5; size: -; CDR3: CASSAQGASYNEQFF
J: TRBJ2-5; V: TRBV5-5; size: few; CDR3: CASSLSGQQETQYF
J: TRBJ1-6; V: TRBV18; size: -; CDR3: CASSTTGANSPLHF
J: TRBJ2-3; V: TRBV4-3; size: -; CDR3: CASSQGGWDFNTDTQYF
J: TRBJ2-5; V: TRBV30; size: few; CDR3: CAWSVTGDQYF
J: TRBJ2-1; V: TRBV7-3; size: -; CDR3: CASSSGKNNEQFF
J: TRBJ1-5; V: TRBV4-1; size: -; CDR3: CASSQDRAGVGNSNQPQHF
J: TRBJ2-7; V: TRBV6-5; size: -; CDR3: CASSNGLAGSYEQYF
J: TRBJ2-7; V: TRBV12-5; size: -; CDR3: CASGLGPAYEQYF
J: TRBJ1-6; V: TRBV2; size: -; CDR3: CASSKGLWTANSPLHF